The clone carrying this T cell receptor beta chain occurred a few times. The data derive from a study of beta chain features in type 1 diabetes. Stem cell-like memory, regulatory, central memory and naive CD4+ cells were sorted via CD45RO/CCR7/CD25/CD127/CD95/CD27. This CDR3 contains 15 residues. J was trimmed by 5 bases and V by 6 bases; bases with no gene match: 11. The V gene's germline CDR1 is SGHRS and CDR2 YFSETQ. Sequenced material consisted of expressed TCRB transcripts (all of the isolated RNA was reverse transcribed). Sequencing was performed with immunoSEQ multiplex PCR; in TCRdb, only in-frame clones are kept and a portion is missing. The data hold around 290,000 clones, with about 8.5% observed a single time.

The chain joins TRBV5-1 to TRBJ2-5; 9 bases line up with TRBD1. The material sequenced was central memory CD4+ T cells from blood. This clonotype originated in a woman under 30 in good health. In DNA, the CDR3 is TGCGCCAGCACCCCACAGGGGGCTTTCGGGGAGACCCAGTACTTC. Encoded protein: CASTPQGAFGETQYF.